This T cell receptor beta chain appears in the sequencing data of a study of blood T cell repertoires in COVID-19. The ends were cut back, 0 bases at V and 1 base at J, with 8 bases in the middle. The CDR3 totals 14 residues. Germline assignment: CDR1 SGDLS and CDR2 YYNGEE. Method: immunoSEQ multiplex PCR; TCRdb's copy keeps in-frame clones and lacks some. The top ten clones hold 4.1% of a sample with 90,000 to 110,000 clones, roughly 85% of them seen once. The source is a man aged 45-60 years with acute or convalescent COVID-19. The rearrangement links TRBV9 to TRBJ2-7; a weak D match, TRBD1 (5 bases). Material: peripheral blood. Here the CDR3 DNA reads TGTGCCAGCAGCGTAGAGGGGTATTCCTACGAGCAGTACTTC. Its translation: CASSVEGYSYEQYF.